This TCR beta chain was found in a study of early T cells in non-severe SARS-CoV-2 infection (TCRdb year 2021). Regarding the research as a whole: Because TCR sequencing relied on bulk RNA taken from unsorted whole blood, pairing of alpha and beta chains was not possible.

Overall results and qualifications from the work: VDJdb matching was skewed toward anti-spike CD8 responses and likely underestimated virus-specific expansions, missing private and CD4 specificities.

Library prep was done by 5' RACE. The instrument given in TCRdb is NextSeq 500. The TCR library protocol attached unique molecular identifiers to individual cDNA molecules to correct for sequencing error and PCR bias. TCR alpha and beta chains were both sequenced, and the abundances of alpha and beta sequences in each sample were closely correlated with each other. The authors' pipeline ran thus. V gene, J gene and CDR3 annotation of TCR sequences was performed with Decombinator V4. Expanded TCRs were defined as changing significantly between any two time points under a Poisson model with p below 0.0001. Abundances of TCRs were expressed as counts per million after normalisation to the total number of TCRs sequenced in each sample. MAIT TCRs were defined by TRAV1-2 paired with TRAJ12, TRAJ20 or TRAJ33, and iNKT TCRs by TRAV10 paired with TRAJ18. VDJdb, accessed on 1 November 2021, was searched for TCRs annotated for CMV, EBV and SARS-CoV-2, and TCRs annotated for more than one antigen were excluded. Through fastp at Q25 and MiXCR, TCRdb rebuilt clones from the public reads, retaining in-frame beta chains. For every CDR3 protein sequence, its rows merge into one entry that carries the most common genes and DNA. TCRdb, rather than the study authors, made the V and J calls. Recorded for this sample are some 100,000 distinct CDR3 sequences; about 14% of them occurred a single time. Roughly 0.6% of the sample goes to the ten largest clones.

The V end loses 4 bases and the J end loses 0 bases, and a stretch of 12 bases separates them. The CDR3 runs 16 residues from the cysteine to the phenylalanine. This entry keeps only the CDR3 DNA: 48 bases, framed from base 1. According to the germline V gene, CDR1 reads SNHLY and CDR2 reads FYNNEI. The study was a case-control design nested within a healthcare worker cohort in London, UK, with weekly nasopharyngeal swab PCR tests and blood sampling. Healthcare workers were recruited during the week of the UK lockdown, between 23 and 31 March 2020, and followed weekly for up to roughly 15 weeks. Concerning this clonotype: It has no known antigen specificity. Base-call qualities are not available, and no considerably larger clone is one nucleotide away.

This sequence originates from an adult who was a healthcare worker with PCR-confirmed SARS-CoV-2 infection or an uninfected control (not recorded which). Sequencing was performed on whole blood. In this chain, TRBV2 is recombined with TRBJ2-2, with the identity of the D gene unclear. Read as DNA, the sequence is TGTGCCAGCAGTGGACGCTACAGAACGAACACCGGGGAGCTGTTTTTT. It translates as CASSGRYRTNTGELFF.